One TCR beta chain is described in this entry. The antigen is undetermined. Measured with immunoSEQ multiplex PCR; TCRdb has only the in-frame clones, and not every one. This table has roughly 71,000 clones, around 94% appearing once. This entry belongs to a study of cytomegalovirus exposure and HLA in healthy donors. Study-wide results and caveats: Among TCR beta chains, those listed as cytomegalovirus-associated numbered over 150. Among the CMV-associated chains, a few were confirmed in vitro as specific for CMV antigens.

The donors were part of the 120-subject validation cohort, which stood apart from the approximately 700-subject first cohort. The clonotype comes from a woman under 30 in good health and CMV-seronegative. Sequences were obtained from PBMCs.

The CDR3 nucleotides read TGTGCCAGCAGCGGACAGGGGGTGAACGAGCAGTACTTC. Translated: CASSGQGVNEQYF. The V call is TRBV6-5, the J call TRBJ2-7; TRBD1 matches at 10 bases. Germline V lookup: CDR1 MNHEY, CDR2 SVGAGI. This CDR3 comprises 13 residues. V gave up 6 bases and J gave up 5 bases; unmatched junction bases: 4.